The entry below gives a single T cell receptor beta chain sequence along with its context. This sample was included in a study of OX40 agonist ivuxolimab in advanced cancers. The V gene's germline CDR1 is SGHTA and CDR2 FQGNSA. CDR3 length equals 15 residues. V gave up 1 base and J gave up 3 bases; unmatched junction bases: 3. Using immunoSEQ multiplex PCR, the repertoire was profiled, and TCRdb retains in-frame clones only, with some absent. Counted here are approximately 67,000 clones, 90% to 95% occurring once; the ten biggest clones make up around 6.1%. This clonotype was obtained from an adult with an advanced solid tumor such as melanoma, head and neck, liver or kidney cancer. The starting material was CD4+ or CD8+ T cells sorted from blood, obtained in a trial of the OX40 agonist ivuxolimab. The chain is built from TRBV7-2 and TRBJ2-3; 8 bases align to TRBD2. CDR3 in amino acids: CASSLGAGVTDTQYF. The CDR3 nucleotides read TGTGCCAGCAGCTTAGGAGCGGGAGTGACAGATACGCAGTATTTT.